Listed here are 5 T cell receptor beta chains from one sample, sequenced in a study of regulatory T cells in long-lasting Graves disease. The time point: newly diagnosed GD, antithyroid drugs for less than 3 months. Following extraction of RNA from PBMCs, that RNA was used to make the TCR library. According to the study, TCR beta libraries were built with iRepertoire HTBI primers and CDR3-region Arm-PCR. Each CDR3 protein is one row after TCRdb ran MiXCR on the multiplex PCR reads. The sample includes fewer than 350,000 distinct CDR3 sequences, 18% of them seen just once. The sequencing used peripheral blood mononuclear cells (PBMCs), collected at new diagnosis, from a patient treated with antithyroid drugs. Source of these receptors: a female donor with Graves disease.

This clonotype was found many times. At one boundary the junction diverges from the germline segment, which might be a read error. The chain couples TRBV11-2 to TRBJ2-2, with 7 nucleotides matching TRBD1. The V gene's germline CDR1 is SGHAT and CDR2 FQNNGV. This CDR3 is built from 16 residues. In nucleotides, the CDR3 is TGCGCCAGCAGCCTCCCGGGACAGTCGAACACCGGGGAGCTGTTTTTT. Protein sequence: CASSLPGQSNTGELFF.

Of note for this clonotype: A far larger clone lies a single base away; this is likely a read error. Without the conserved terminal phenylalanine or tryptophan, this CDR3 likely stems from a read error. The CDR3 DNA sequence: TGTGCCAGCAGCAGAGCGGGAGCCCTACTTAGGGAGCAGTACTAC. Translation: CASSRAGALLREQYY. The chain joins TRBV28 to TRBJ2-5; 8 bases are a match to TRBD2. This CDR3 comprises 15 residues. The V and J ends lost 6 bases and 11 bases, in that order; junction bases with no gene match: 17. Germline lookup yields CDR1 MDHEN and CDR2 SYDVKM.

The genes are TRBV6-2 or TRBV6-3 and TRBJ1-1; D is uncertain. Trimming removed 10 bases at V and 0 bases at J, with 15 bases between. This CDR3 spans 14 amino acids. CDR1 and CDR2 from the germline V gene are MNHEY and SVGEGT. The CDR3 reads CATYDSPMNTEAFF. Here the CDR3 DNA reads TGTGCCACCTACGACTCCCCCATGAACACTGAAGCTTTCTTT.

Regarding this clonotype: A read error is possible here, since a much larger clone lies one base away. This sequence joins TRBV9 and TRBJ2-7, with 8 nucleotides matching TRBD2. This CDR3 is 17 amino acids long. Trimming took 0 bases from V and 7 from J; bases not matched to a gene: 15. Per the germline V gene, CDR1 is SGDLS and CDR2 is YYNGEE. CDR3 bases: TGTGCCAGCAGCGTAGAGAGCGGGGGAAGCTCCTACAATGAGCAGTACTTC. It yields the protein CASSVESGGSSYNEQYF.

This clonotype was seen many times. The rearrangement links TRBV27 to TRBJ2-1, with 13 positions matching TRBD2. With V trimmed by 5 bases and J by 7 bases, 5 bases remained unmatched. Germline V gene lookup returns CDR1 MNHEY and CDR2 SMNVEV (reference sequence). CDR3 size: 15 residues. CDR3 protein: CASSGLAGAGNEQFF. The CDR3 DNA reads as TGTGCCAGCAGTGGACTAGCGGGAGCTGGAAATGAGCAGTTCTTC.